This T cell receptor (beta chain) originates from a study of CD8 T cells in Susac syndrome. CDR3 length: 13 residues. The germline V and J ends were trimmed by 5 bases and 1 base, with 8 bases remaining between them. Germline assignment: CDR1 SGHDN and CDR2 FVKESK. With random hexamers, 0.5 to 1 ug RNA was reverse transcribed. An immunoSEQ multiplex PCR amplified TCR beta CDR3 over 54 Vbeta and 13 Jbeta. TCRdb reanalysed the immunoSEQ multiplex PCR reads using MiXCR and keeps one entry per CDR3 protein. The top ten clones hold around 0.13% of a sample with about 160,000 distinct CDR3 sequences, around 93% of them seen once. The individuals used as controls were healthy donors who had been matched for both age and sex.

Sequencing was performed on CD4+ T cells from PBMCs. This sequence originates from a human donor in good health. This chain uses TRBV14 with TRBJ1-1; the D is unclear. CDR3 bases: TGTGCCAGCAGCTTCAGCGAGAACACTGAAGCTTTCTTT. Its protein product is CASSFSENTEAFF.